These T cell receptor beta chains were read from a single sample in a study of OX40 agonist ivuxolimab in advanced cancers. TCRdb's table, derived via immunoSEQ multiplex PCR, lists solely in-frame clones and lacks some. In the table there are about 33,000 clones, about 87% of which are singletons. This specimen consisted of CD4+ or CD8+ T cells sorted from blood, obtained in a trial of the OX40 agonist ivuxolimab. Receptor source: an adult with an advanced solid tumor such as melanoma, head and neck, liver or kidney cancer. CDR3s include the opening cysteine and the closing phenylalanine or tryptophan. The D gene is left open where the match is weak. The size entry is marked missing in some rows and otherwise reads once, few, many or a size class.

CDR3aa,CDR3nt,d_gene,abundance,j_gene,v_gene
CSVDTGGASTGELFF,TGCAGCGTTGATACAGGGGGCGCCTCCACCGGGGAGCTGTTTTTT,TRBD1,NA,TRBJ2-2,TRBV29-1
CASSLFRKGRFNGYTF,TGTGCCAGCAGTTTATTCAGAAAGGGACGATTCAATGGCTACACCTTC,NA,NA,TRBJ1-2,TRBV28
CASSLDRLLAKNIQYF,TGTGCCAGCAGTTTAGACAGGCTATTGGCCAAAAACATTCAGTACTTC,NA,NA,TRBJ2-4,TRBV27
CASSHGGYGYTF,TGTGCCAGCAGCCATGGGGGATATGGCTACACCTTC,NA,NA,TRBJ1-2,TRBV2
CASSGAGHQNYGYTF,TGTGCCAGCAGCGGTGCGGGACACCAAAACTATGGCTACACCTTC,NA,NA,TRBJ1-2,TRBV7-9
CASTRGTVSYEQYF,TGTGCCTCTACTAGGGGGACAGTATCCTACGAGCAGTACTTC,TRBD1,NA,TRBJ2-7,TRBV6-6
CAISGYSTEAFF,TGTGCCATATCTGGATATAGCACTGAAGCTTTCTTT,NA,few,TRBJ1-1,TRBV10-3
CASSIAGTMETQYF,TGTGCCAGTAGTATAGCGGGGACGATGGAGACCCAGTACTTC,NA,NA,TRBJ2-5,TRBV19
CASSIAGTSGGGYEQYF,TGTGCCAGCTCAATCGCCGGGACTAGCGGGGGGGGCTACGAGCAGTACTTC,TRBD2,NA,TRBJ2-7,TRBV18
CASSASDAAIYEQYF,TGTGCCAGCAGCGCCAGCGATGCGGCTATCTACGAGCAGTACTTC,NA,NA,TRBJ2-7,TRBV21-1
CASSFGLSRQVDQPQHF,TGTGCCAGCAGCTTTGGTTTGAGTAGGCAGGTCGATCAGCCCCAGCATTTT,NA,NA,TRBJ1-5,TRBV5-5
CASSPARLVPRQETQYF,TGTGCCAGCAGTCCGGCGCGGCTAGTCCCTCGCCAAGAGACCCAGTACTTC,NA,NA,TRBJ2-5,TRBV28
CAYTKVKGTYEQYF,TGTGCCTATACTAAGGTAAAGGGCACCTACGAGCAGTACTTC,NA,NA,TRBJ2-7,TRBV5-4
CASSLRRWGQLSRGEQYF,TGTGCCAGCAGCTTGCGGAGGTGGGGACAACTAAGTCGGGGCGAGCAGTACTTC,NA,NA,TRBJ2-7,TRBV5-8
CASSHPTNYGYTF,TGTGCCAGCAGCCACCCTACCAACTATGGCTACACCTTC,NA,NA,TRBJ1-2,TRBV7-9
CASTRQGAPTDTQYF,TGTGCCAGCACACGACAGGGTGCCCCCACAGATACGCAGTATTTT,TRBD1,NA,TRBJ2-3,TRBV6-6